Here is one T cell receptor beta chain with its context. The sample originates from a study of PD-1 blockade in mismatch repair-deficient tumors. Every patient had mismatch repair deficiency by PCR or immunohistochemistry. With 7 bases removed from V and 1 base from J, the gap between germline ends came to 10 bases. Germline lookup yields CDR1 ENHRY and CDR2 SYGVKD. The CDR3 length is 13 residues. This table comes from immunoSEQ multiplex PCR, and its TCRdb copy is limited to in-frame clones, with some not included. Of 130,000 or so clones listed, approximately 90% are singletons. V usage is TRBV10-3 and J usage is TRBJ2-5; perhaps TRBD2 as D (6 bases). This sequence was found in an adult with mismatch repair-deficient cancer. The source was peripheral blood, collected 44 weeks after starting pembrolizumab. The CDR3 DNA reads TGTGCCATCAACGACGGGAGCCAAGAGACCCAGTACTTC. Translated: CAINDGSQETQYF.